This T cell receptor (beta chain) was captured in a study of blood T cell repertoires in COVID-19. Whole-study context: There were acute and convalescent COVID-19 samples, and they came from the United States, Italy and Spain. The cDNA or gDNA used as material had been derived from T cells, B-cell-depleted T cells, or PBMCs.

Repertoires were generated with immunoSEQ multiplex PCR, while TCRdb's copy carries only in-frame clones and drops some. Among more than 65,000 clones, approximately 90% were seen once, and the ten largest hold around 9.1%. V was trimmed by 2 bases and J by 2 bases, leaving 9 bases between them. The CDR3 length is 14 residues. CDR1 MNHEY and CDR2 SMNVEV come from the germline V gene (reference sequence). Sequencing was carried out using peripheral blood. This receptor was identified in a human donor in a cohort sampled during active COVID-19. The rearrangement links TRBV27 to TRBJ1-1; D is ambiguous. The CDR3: CASSLLTSNTEAFF. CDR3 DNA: TGTGCCAGCAGTTTACTGACAAGTAACACTGAAGCTTTCTTT.